A single sample is the source of the 24 T cell receptor beta chains below, sequenced in a study of blood T cell repertoires in COVID-19 (dated by TCRdb to about 2020). Preparation of the library involved the immunoSEQ multiplex PCR assay. Entries here come from immuneACCESS through TCRdb and include only in-frame sequences with V and J called. Some clones fail to appear in such tables; in the studies checked, an unresolved V gene covers under half of the shortfall, and the cause of the remainder is unknown. Counted in this sample were around 150,000 clones; about 93% of them appeared once. Clones ranked in the top ten supply 3.5% to 5% of the sample. The sample taken for sequencing was peripheral blood. The source is a woman aged 50 to 65 with acute or convalescent COVID-19.

The chain employs TRBV18 and TRBJ1-2, with 9 nucleotides matching TRBD1. Germline V gene sequence: CDR1 KGHSH, CDR2 LQKENI. With 6 bases clipped from V and 9 bases from J, the junction kept 14 bases outside the gene matches. This CDR3 region has 15 residues. The CDR3 region is CASSPSFDRGDRYTF. CDR3 bases: TGTGCCAGCTCCCCGAGCTTCGACAGGGGGGATCGCTACACCTTC.

The chain recombines TRBV14 with TRBJ2-7; no reliable D call. Germline-derived CDR1 and CDR2 are SGHDN and FVKESK. CDR3 length: 14 amino acids. Trimming shortened V by 1 base and J by 4 bases, and 11 bases separated the two germline ends. CDR3 nucleotide sequence: TGTGCCAGCAGCCAAGGAAATCAGGCGTACGAGCAGTACTTC. It yields the protein CASSQGNQAYEQYF. The full variable domain, its missing parts supplied by reference TRBV14 and TRBJ2-7, is EAGVTQFPSHSVIEKGQTVTLRCDPISGHDNLYWYRRVMGKEIKFLLHFVKESKQDESGMPNNRFLAERTGGTYSTLKVQPAELEDSGVYFCASSQGNQAYEQYFGPGTRLTVT.

This clone was observed a few times. The chain has TRBV4-1 and TRBJ2-7, with 7 bases fitting TRBD1. There are 15 residues in the CDR3. Trimming at V came to 3 bases and at J to 2 bases, leaving 7 bases not matched to a gene. Per germline, CDR1 MGHRA and CDR2 YSYEKL. CDR3 sequence: CASSQTGQTPYEQYF. CDR3 bases: TGCGCCAGCAGCCAGACGGGACAGACCCCCTACGAGCAGTACTTC.

The rearrangement links TRBV29-1 to TRBJ2-1, with TRBD1 matching over 7 bases. V trimming: 3 bases; J trimming: 4 bases; junction bases outside the gene matches: 12. Germline V gives CDR1 SQVTM, CDR2 ANQGSEA. The CDR3 length is 16 residues. As DNA, the CDR3 is TGCAGCGTTGAGAGTATGTATGGGGACAGATACAATGAGCAGTTCTTC. This gives the protein CSVESMYGDRYNEQFF.

The rearrangement links TRBV5-4 to TRBJ1-3; a possible D gene is TRBD1 (6 bases). The CDR3 loop spans 15 amino acids. Trimming stripped 0 bases from V and 0 bases from J, with 7 bases between. CDR1 SGHNT and CDR2 YYREEE come from the germline V gene (reference sequence). The chain's CDR3 is CASSLAQGSGNTIYF. The DNA for the CDR3 is TGTGCCAGCAGCTTGGCACAGGGCTCTGGAAACACCATATATTTT. Full variable domain (rest looked up from reference TRBV5-4 and TRBJ1-3): ETGVTQSPTHLIKTRGQQVTLRCSSQSGHNTVSWYQQALGQGPQFIFQYYREEENGRGNFPPRFSGLQFPNYSSELNVNALELDDSALYLCASSLAQGSGNTIYFGEGSWLTVV.

The rearrangement uses TRBV30 and TRBJ1-2, with 9 bases matching TRBD1. Trimming at V came to 4 bases and at J to 7 bases, leaving 13 bases not matched to a gene. In germline, CDR1 is GTSNPN, CDR2 SVGIG (reference sequence). The CDR3 is 15 amino acids. The CDR3 region has the DNA TGTGCCTGGAACAACCCCGGGACAGGGAGCGGTGGCTACACCTTC. This translates into CAWNNPGTGSGGYTF.

This chain links TRBV10-3 with TRBJ2-1; no firm D call. This CDR3 has 14 amino acids. Germline V gene sequence: CDR1 ENHRY, CDR2 SYGVKD. V lost 3 bases and J 7 bases, leaving 13 bases between the germline ends. DNA of the CDR3: TGTGCCATCAGTGATCAGGCTGGCAGGAATGAGCAGTTCTTC. Translation: CAISDQAGRNEQFF.

Comment on this clone: Within the sample, other DNA sequences also encode this same CDR3. The chain couples TRBV11-2 to TRBJ1-2; 8 bases fit TRBD1. The CDR3 sequence is 13 residues long. Unmatched junction bases numbered 3, after V lost 5 bases and J lost 4 bases. Germline V CDR1 and CDR2: SGHAT, FQNNGV. The CDR3 bases are TGTGCCAGCAGCCCAGGACAGGGCTATGGCTACACCTTC. Its translation is CASSPGQGYGYTF.

V and J are TRBV9 and TRBJ1-1; possible D gene TRBD1, 5 bases. The CDR3 has 14 amino acids. V shed 4 bases and J shed 0 bases, with 10 bases lying between them. Germline V gives CDR1 SGDLS, CDR2 YYNGEE. CDR3 loop: CASSPTALNTEAFF. CDR3 nucleotide sequence: TGTGCCAGCAGCCCGACAGCTTTGAACACTGAAGCTTTCTTT.

The genes are TRBV7-9 and TRBJ1-3; possibly TRBD1 for D (5 bases). Germline CDR1 reads SEHNR; CDR2 reads FQNEAQ (reference sequence). This CDR3 has 15 residues. The V end was cut by 3 bases, the J end by 3 bases, with 12 bases between. DNA of the CDR3: TGTGCCAGCAGCTTTAGACAGAAACTTGGAAACACCATATATTTT. Its protein product is CASSFRQKLGNTIYF.

Details on this clone: The sample holds other DNA sequences that translate to the same CDR3. The CDR3 sequence: CASSLGLAGGRYEQYF. The CDR3 coding sequence is TGTGCCAGCAGTTTAGGACTAGCGGGAGGCCGCTACGAGCAGTACTTC. V gene TRBV28 combines with J gene TRBJ2-7, with TRBD2 identical over 14 bases. The CDR3 is made up of 16 amino acids. CDR1 MDHEN and CDR2 SYDVKM come from the germline V gene. The trim removed 2 bases at V and 3 bases at J, leaving 3 bases unmatched.

The gene calls are TRBV30 and TRBJ2-5, with TRBD2 identical over 11 bases. The CDR3 contains 13 residues. Germline V CDR1 and CDR2: GTSNPN, SVGIG (reference sequence). Losses at the gene ends were 7 bases for V and 5 bases for J; bases not matched to a gene: 6. CDR3 in DNA: TGTGCCTATACTAGCGGGGGTGCGGAGACCCAGTACTTC. As protein: CAYTSGGAETQYF.

On this clone itself: The sample contains more than one DNA sequence encoding this CDR3. The CDR3 loop reads CASSEWTDNSPLHF. CDR3 nucleotide sequence: TGTGCCAGCAGTGAATGGACAGATAATTCACCCCTCCACTTT. The rearrangement links TRBV2 to TRBJ1-6; D is perhaps TRBD1 (6 bases). The germline gives CDR1 SNHLY, CDR2 FYNNEI. V was cut by 2 bases and J by 5 bases, with 7 bases left in between. The CDR3 extends over 14 amino acids.

The rearrangement links TRBV5-4 to TRBJ1-5; TRBD1 matches at 7 bases. CDR1 and CDR2 (germline): SGHNT, YYREEE (reference sequence). The CDR3 is 14 residues long. J lost 3 bases, V lost 2 bases, and 2 bases had no gene match. The chain's CDR3 is CASSLQGYNQPQHF. The CDR3 DNA sequence: TGTGCCAGCAGCTTACAGGGGTACAATCAGCCCCAGCATTTT.

The chain employs TRBV28 and TRBJ2-2; 10 nucleotides match TRBD2. The J segment lost 4 bases and the V segment lost 8 bases, leaving 4 bases of the junction unmatched. Per the germline V gene, CDR1 is MDHEN and CDR2 is SYDVKM. The CDR3 length is 14 residues. CDR3 sequence (DNA): TGTGCCAGCGGGACTAGCGTACCCACCGGGGAGCTGTTTTTT. Its translation is CASGTSVPTGELFF.

The J gene is TRBJ1-3, the V gene TRBV29-1; no clear D gene. CDR3 length: 16 amino acids. Looked up from germline, CDR1 is SQVTM and CDR2 is ANQGSEA. V was clipped by 0 bases and J by 3 bases, with 15 bases between them. The CDR3 sequence: CSVEDLGIGGGNTIYF. CDR3 sequence (DNA): TGCAGCGTTGAAGATCTAGGAATCGGCGGTGGAAACACCATATATTTT.

J is TRBJ1-5 and V is TRBV5-1, with TRBD1 as a possible D gene (5 bases). Germline CDR1 reads SGHRS; CDR2 reads YFSETQ. This CDR3 contains 15 residues. Trimming pared 4 bases from V and 5 bases from J, leaving 16 bases between. The CDR3 is CASSPVGGTDQPQHF. CDR3 DNA: TGCGCCAGCAGCCCCGTTGGGGGGACGGATCAGCCCCAGCATTTT.

V and J are TRBV3-1 (or the pseudogene TRBV3-2) and TRBJ1-1, with D possibly matching TRBD1 (5 bases). V was cut by 5 bases and J by 7 bases, with 17 bases left in between. There are 14 residues in the CDR3. CDR1 and CDR2 (germline): LGHDT, YNNKEL (reference sequence). CDR3 nucleotide sequence: TGTGCCAGCAGCTATGGACTTGTCGGGGGTGAAGCTTTCTTT. Its protein is CASSYGLVGGEAFF.

V gene TRBV28 combines with J gene TRBJ2-7, with a tentative D call TRBD2 (6 bases). Trimming shortened V by 6 bases and J by 2 bases, and 17 bases separated the two germline ends. Germline V lookup: CDR1 MDHEN, CDR2 SYDVKM. This CDR3 contains 15 residues. The DNA of the CDR3 is TGTGCCAGCAGCCGAACGGGAGACCCCCCCTACGAGCAGTACTTC. It encodes CASSRTGDPPYEQYF.

The V and J genes are TRBV27 and TRBJ2-7; 13 bases align to TRBD2. In germline, CDR1 is MNHEY, CDR2 SMNVEV (reference sequence). The CDR3 length is 15 residues. V lost 6 bases, J lost 4 bases, and 6 bases stayed unmatched. The CDR3 region is CASRLGTSGTYEQYF. CDR3 DNA sequence: TGTGCCAGCAGGCTGGGGACTAGCGGGACTTACGAGCAGTACTTC.

This clone was seen once. The chain uses TRBV28 and TRBJ2-1, with TRBD1 as a possible D gene (6 bases). Trimming cost V 8 bases and J 12 bases, with 17 bases left between them. The CDR3 totals 12 residues. Germline V gene data show CDR1 as MDHEN and CDR2 as SYDVKM. CDR3 nucleotide sequence: TGTGCCAGCCATGCGACAGGATCCTGGCAGTTCTTC. Residues: CASHATGSWQFF.

The V call is TRBV18, the J call TRBJ1-2, with 9 bases matching TRBD1. CDR1 is KGHSH and CDR2 is LQKENI in the germline V gene. Unmatched junction bases numbered 7, after V lost 3 bases and J lost 8 bases. The CDR3 totals 14 residues. CDR3 in amino acids: CASSPGQGTWGYTF. The CDR3 nucleotides read TGTGCCAGCTCACCGGGACAGGGCACCTGGGGCTACACCTTC.

V gene TRBV2 combines with J gene TRBJ1-4; D gene uncertain. Looked up from germline, CDR1 is SNHLY and CDR2 is FYNNEI. The CDR3 consists of 14 residues. The V and J ends lost 3 bases and 4 bases respectively, with 9 bases between them. CDR3 sequence (DNA): TGTGCCAGCAGTGATCGGGGAGGTAATGAAAAACTGTTTTTT. As protein: CASSDRGGNEKLFF.

This chain uses TRBV5-6 with TRBJ1-2, with 8 bases aligning to TRBD1. CDR3 size: 11 residues. Germline loops: CDR1 SGHDT, CDR2 YYEEEE. The V segment lost 0 bases and the J segment 12 bases; nucleotides outside the gene matches: 1. In DNA, the CDR3 is TGTGCCAGCAGCTTGGGGGACAGGAACACCTTC. Encoded protein: CASSLGDRNTF.